Sequencing of this T cell receptor (beta chain) was carried out in a study of cytomegalovirus exposure and HLA in healthy donors. Germline loops: CDR1 SEHNR, CDR2 FQNEAQ (reference sequence). Trimming took 1 base from V and 1 from J, leaving 10 bases between them. The CDR3 runs 15 residues. In the PCR, 60 Vbeta and 13 Jbeta primers were used. Method: immunoSEQ multiplex PCR; TCRdb's copy keeps in-frame clones and lacks some. The sample yields 50,000 or so clones, 70% to 75% seen once. This receptor was obtained from a man aged 40-55 years in good health and CMV-seropositive. The material sequenced was PBMCs. The chain is built from TRBV7-9 and TRBJ1-1; D may be TRBD1 (5 bases). CDR3 amino acids: CASSLVGGANTEAFF. In DNA, the CDR3 is TGTGCCAGCAGCTTAGTAGGCGGGGCGAACACTGAAGCTTTCTTT.